Listed below are T cell receptor beta chains from one sample, sequenced in a study of cytomegalovirus exposure and HLA in healthy donors. The repertoire was sequenced with immunoSEQ multiplex PCR; TCRdb's copy has only in-frame clones and lacks some. The sample lists some 140,000 clones, approximately 85% occurring once. The sequenced material came from PBMCs. Source of these receptors: a woman aged 25 to 39 in good health and CMV-seronegative. Both conserved end residues are part of each CDR3. Each record gives: D gene, V gene, J gene, clone size, CDR3 DNA, CDR3 protein. A D gene is named only where the DNA matches it firmly. Clone size, where shown, is once, few, many, or a class for clones that have expanded.

D: .; V: TRBV7-6; J: TRBJ2-6; size: .; DNA: TGTGCCAGCAGCGGCAGGGTTGCTGGGGCCAACGTCCTGACTTTC; CDR3: CASSGRVAGANVLTF
D: TRBD1; V: TRBV28; J: TRBJ1-1; size: .; DNA: TGTGCCAGCAGAAATCCCCGGGACAGTCCTCCTGAAGCTTTCTTT; CDR3: CASRNPRDSPPEAFF
D: .; V: TRBV5-4; J: TRBJ1-2; size: .; DNA: TGTGCCAGCAGCTTGGCTCAATCGGGGGGCTACACCTTC; CDR3: CASSLAQSGGYTF
D: TRBD1; V: TRBV7-6; J: TRBJ1-2; size: .; DNA: TGTGCCAGCAGCTTAGTAGATGCCGGGACAGGGGGCGTCTATGGCTACACCTTC; CDR3: CASSLVDAGTGGVYGYTF
D: TRBD1; V: TRBV4-2; J: TRBJ1-2; size: .; DNA: TGTGCCAGCAGCCAACTTGGACAGGGGGAGGGTGGCTACACCTTC; CDR3: CASSQLGQGEGGYTF
D: .; V: TRBV29-1; J: TRBJ2-3; size: .; DNA: TGCAGCGTTCGCGGTAGCCATATCACAGATACGCAGTATTTT; CDR3: CSVRGSHITDTQYF
D: .; V: TRBV7-9; J: TRBJ1-2; size: .; DNA: TGTGCCAGCAGCGGAACAGGGTTGGCCTATGGCTACACCTTC; CDR3: CASSGTGLAYGYTF
D: .; V: TRBV15; J: TRBJ2-2; size: .; DNA: TGTGCCACCAGCAAACAACGCCTCTACACCGGGGAGCTGTTTTTT; CDR3: CATSKQRLYTGELFF
D: .; V: TRBV5-6; J: TRBJ1-5; size: once; DNA: TGTGCCAGCAGCTTGGGCGGAGGAAACAATCAGCCCCAGCATTTT; CDR3: CASSLGGGNNQPQHF
D: TRBD1; V: TRBV7-9; J: TRBJ1-2; size: .; DNA: TGTGCCAGCAGCTCAGGACAGGCGGGCTACACCTTC; CDR3: CASSSGQAGYTF
D: .; V: TRBV7-2; J: TRBJ1-1; size: .; DNA: TGTGCCAGCAGCCGCAACCCGCGGGGGGCGGGAACTGAAGCTTTCTTT; CDR3: CASSRNPRGAGTEAFF
D: TRBD2; V: TRBV10-1; J: TRBJ2-1; size: once; DNA: TGCGCCAGCAGTCTAACTAGCGGGGGGGCGCATGAGCAGTTCTTC; CDR3: CASSLTSGGAHEQFF
D: TRBD1; V: TRBV12-5; J: TRBJ2-2; size: .; DNA: TGTGCTAGTGGTGACAGGGGTACTTGGGAGCTGTTTTTT; CDR3: CASGDRGTWELFF
D: TRBD2; V: TRBV9; J: TRBJ2-5; size: .; DNA: TGTGCCAGCAGCCCCCGACTAGCGTGGGAGACCCAGTACTTC; CDR3: CASSPRLAWETQYF
D: TRBD1; V: TRBV7-9; J: TRBJ1-2; size: .; DNA: TGTGCCAGCAGCTCCTGGACAGGGGGCTACACCTTC; CDR3: CASSSWTGGYTF
D: .; V: TRBV9; J: TRBJ1-6; size: .; DNA: TGTGCCAGCAGCGTATTTGTCGGTAATTCACCCCTCCACTTT; CDR3: CASSVFVGNSPLHF
D: .; V: TRBV12-5; J: TRBJ1-2; size: once; DNA: TGTGCTAGTGGAAACCTACCTAACTATGGCTACACCTTC; CDR3: CASGNLPNYGYTF
D: .; V: TRBV7-9; J: TRBJ1-3; size: .; DNA: TGTGCCAGCAGCCCCCCATCAAACACCATATATTTT; CDR3: CASSPPSNTIYF
D: TRBD1; V: TRBV5-8; J: TRBJ1-6; size: .; DNA: TGTGCCAGCAGCTCGGGACAGGGGCTCGGGTGGTCACCCCTCCACTTT; CDR3: CASSSGQGLGWSPLHF
D: .; V: TRBV12-2; J: TRBJ1-2; size: .; DNA: TGTGCAAGTCGCCCCGGACAGGGGGAAAACTATGGCTACACCTTC; CDR3: CASRPGQGENYGYTF
D: .; V: TRBV6-5; J: TRBJ1-1; size: .; DNA: TGTGCCAGCTGGAGTGGGACACTGAACACTGAAGCTTTCTTT; CDR3: CASWSGTLNTEAFF
D: TRBD1; V: TRBV11-2; J: TRBJ2-7; size: few; DNA: TGTGCCAGCAGCCCGGGACAGGACTACGAGCAGTACTTC; CDR3: CASSPGQDYEQYF
D: TRBD1; V: TRBV5-6; J: TRBJ2-2; size: .; DNA: TGTGCCAGCAGCCCGGACAGGGTCGACACCGGGGAGCTGTTTTTT; CDR3: CASSPDRVDTGELFF
D: .; V: TRBV6-5; J: TRBJ1-1; size: .; DNA: TGTGCCAGCACCAAAACAGGGTCCCCTGAAGCTTTCTTT; CDR3: CASTKTGSPEAFF
D: TRBD2; V: TRBV18; J: TRBJ2-1; size: .; DNA: TGTGCCAGCTCACCACCGGGGCTGCTAGCGGGGAACAATGAGCAGTTCTTC; CDR3: CASSPPGLLAGNNEQFF
D: TRBD1; V: TRBV7-9; J: TRBJ1-1; size: .; DNA: TGTGCCAGCAGCTTAGGGACAGGGGGTAACACTGAAGCTTTCTTT; CDR3: CASSLGTGGNTEAFF
D: TRBD1; V: TRBV6-5; J: TRBJ1-1; size: .; DNA: TGTGCCAGCAAGGGGCGGGGACAGGGGTTCACTGAAGCTTTCTTT; CDR3: CASKGRGQGFTEAFF
D: .; V: TRBV5-1; J: TRBJ2-7; size: .; DNA: TGCGCCAGCAGCTTAAAAACAGGGTTCCTCAACGAGCAGTACTTC; CDR3: CASSLKTGFLNEQYF
D: TRBD2; V: TRBV6-1; J: TRBJ2-3; size: .; DNA: TGTGCCAGCAGAGTAGCGGGGACTCGCACAGATACGCAGTATTTT; CDR3: CASRVAGTRTDTQYF
D: TRBD1; V: TRBV2; J: TRBJ2-3; size: .; DNA: TGTGCCAGCCAGAGGGACAGTCCAAGGGATACGCAGTATTTT; CDR3: CASQRDSPRDTQYF
D: .; V: TRBV9; J: TRBJ1-4; size: .; DNA: TGTGCCAGCAGCATAACTAAGGGGTCAACTAATGAAAAACTGTTTTTT; CDR3: CASSITKGSTNEKLFF